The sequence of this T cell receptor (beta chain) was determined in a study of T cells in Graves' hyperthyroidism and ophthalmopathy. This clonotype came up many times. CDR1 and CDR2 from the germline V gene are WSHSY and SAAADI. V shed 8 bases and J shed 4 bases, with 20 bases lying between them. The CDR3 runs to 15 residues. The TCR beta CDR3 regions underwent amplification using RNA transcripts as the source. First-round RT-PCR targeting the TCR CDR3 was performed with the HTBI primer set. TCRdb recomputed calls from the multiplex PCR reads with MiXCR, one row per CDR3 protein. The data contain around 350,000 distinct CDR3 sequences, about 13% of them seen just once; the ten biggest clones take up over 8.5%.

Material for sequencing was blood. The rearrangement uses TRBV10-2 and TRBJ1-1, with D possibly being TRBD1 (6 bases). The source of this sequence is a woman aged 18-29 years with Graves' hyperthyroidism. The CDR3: CASALVGGLVTEAFF. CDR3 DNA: TGCGCCAGCGCCCTCGTGGGGGGGCTTGTCACTGAAGCTTTCTTT.